These 28 T cell receptor beta chains were all obtained from the same sample, sequenced in a study of cytomegalovirus exposure and HLA in healthy donors. Vbeta (60) and Jbeta (13) primers were used in the PCR. TCRdb keeps only in-frame clones here, not all; method: immunoSEQ multiplex PCR. The table has over 100,000 clones, about 8.5% seen once. Input material: PBMCs. Receptors were obtained from a man aged 35 to 55 in good health and CMV-seronegative.

The rearrangement links TRBV12-5 to TRBJ2-7; D is unresolved. The CDR3 length is 13 residues. Germline-derived CDR1 and CDR2 are LGHNT and FRNRAP. V lost 2 bases, J lost 4 bases, and 9 bases lay in between. In DNA, the CDR3 is TGTGCTAGTGGTTTGTCGTACTATTACGAGCAGTACTTC. Translation: CASGLSYYYEQYF.

This clone was seen only a few times. The chain carries TRBV6-1 and TRBJ1-2; D is undetermined. This CDR3 comprises 11 residues. Germline lookup yields CDR1 MNHNS and CDR2 SASEGT. V lost 5 bases and J 12 bases, leaving 13 bases between the germline ends. CDR3 amino acids: CASSLQTWHTF. For the CDR3, the DNA is TGTGCCAGCAGTCTACAGACCTGGCACACCTTC.

This chain joins TRBV7-9 and TRBJ1-2; D remains ambiguous. Trimming removed 5 bases at V and 0 bases at J, with 13 bases between. The CDR3 is 15 amino acids. In germline, CDR1 is SEHNR, CDR2 FQNEAQ (reference sequence). The CDR3 nucleotides read TGTGCCAGCAGCCCTCCCCTCAGGACTAACTATGGCTACACCTTC. This gives the protein CASSPPLRTNYGYTF.

The V and J genes are TRBV30 and TRBJ1-6; no reliable D call. Trimming stripped 0 bases from V and 15 bases from J, with 15 bases between. The CDR3 is made up of 13 amino acids. Germline V lookup: CDR1 GTSNPN, CDR2 SVGIG (reference sequence). The CDR3 is CAWSVSGFGDLHF. CDR3 nucleotide sequence: TGTGCCTGGAGTGTATCAGGCTTTGGCGACCTCCACTTT.

This clone was detected a few times. The CDR3 DNA sequence: TGCGCCAGCAGCCTGCTGACAGGAGTAAATCAGCCCCAGCATTTT. Protein sequence: CASSLLTGVNQPQHF. This sequence joins TRBV4-1 and TRBJ1-5; D might be TRBD1 (6 bases). The CDR3 totals 15 residues. Germline-derived CDR1 and CDR2 are MGHRA and YSYEKL. Trimming pared 4 bases from V and 4 bases from J, leaving 14 bases between.

This clone appeared once. The chain links TRBV7-2 to TRBJ1-5; D is perhaps TRBD1 (6 bases). V gave up 3 bases and J gave up 7 bases, with 10 bases separating them. From germline, CDR1 is SGHTA and CDR2 FQGNSA. CDR3 size: 13 residues. CDR3 residues: CASSFGGAQPQHF. DNA of the CDR3: TGTGCCAGCAGCTTCGGGGGGGCCCAGCCCCAGCATTTT.

This clone was seen only a few times. The rearrangement links TRBV6-1 to TRBJ1-5; D is undetermined. There are 13 residues in the CDR3. Germline CDR1 and CDR2: MNHNS and SASEGT. V gave up 2 bases and J gave up 3 bases, with 5 bases separating them. The CDR3 DNA sequence: TGTGCCAGCAGTGAAACAGTCAATCAGCCCCAGCATTTT. Protein product: CASSETVNQPQHF.

The V and J genes are TRBV5-4 and TRBJ2-2; 9 positions match TRBD2. The CDR3 has 16 amino acids. V dropped 0 bases and J dropped 6; count of bases not matched to a gene: 6. CDR1 and CDR2 (germline): SGHNT, YYREEE (reference sequence). DNA for the CDR3: TGTGCCAGCAGCTTGGCTCGCGGGGGGGCCGCCGGGGAGCTGTTTTTT. Its protein is CASSLARGGAAGELFF.

The chain has TRBV6-1 and TRBJ1-1; no definite D call. The CDR3 is 13 residues long. The V gene's germline CDR1 is MNHNS and CDR2 SASEGT. V was trimmed by 1 base and J by 3 bases, leaving 6 bases between them. Written as DNA, the CDR3 is TGTGCCAGCAGTGAAGGGGCGCACACTGAAGCTTTCTTT. Amino acid sequence: CASSEGAHTEAFF.

This clone was seen more than once but under ten times. The chain employs TRBV7-2 and TRBJ1-5; D might be TRBD1 (5 bases). Trimming took 5 bases from V and 1 from J, leaving 15 bases between them. This CDR3 has 16 residues. CDR1 and CDR2 from the germline V gene are SGHTA and FQGNSA. Written as DNA, the CDR3 is TGTGCCAGCAGCCCCGGCGGGGGGGGAAGCAATCAGCCCCAGCATTTT. This translates into CASSPGGGGSNQPQHF. The complete variable domain, with remaining parts taken from reference TRBV7-2 and TRBJ1-5, reads GAGVSQSPSNKVTEKGKDVELRCDPISGHTALYWYRQSLGQGLEFLIYFQGNSAPDKSGLPSDRFSAERTGGSVSTLTIQRTQQEDSAVYLCASSPGGGGSNQPQHFGDGTRLSIL.

This clone was found a few times. This sequence joins TRBV9 and TRBJ2-7; perhaps TRBD1 as D (7 bases). Germline-derived CDR1 and CDR2 are SGDLS and YYNGEE. With 3 bases removed from V and 2 bases from J, the gap between germline ends came to 15 bases. The CDR3 totals 15 residues. This chain's CDR3 is CASSADRDSTYEQYF. The CDR3 coding sequence is TGTGCCAGCAGCGCAGACAGGGACTCGACCTACGAGCAGTACTTC.

The V call is TRBV4-2, the J call TRBJ1-5; D not certain. Trimming stripped 0 bases from V and 7 bases from J, with 13 bases between. The germline V gene encodes CDR1 LGHNA and CDR2 YNFKEQ. The CDR3 runs to 15 residues. DNA for the CDR3: TGTGCCAGCAGCCAAGACCGCGGGGTTGGGCAGCCCCAGCATTTT. This codes for CASSQDRGVGQPQHF.

The chain carries TRBV4-3 and TRBJ1-4, with D perhaps matching TRBD1 (5 bases). Germline V lookup: CDR1 LGHNA, CDR2 YSLEER. Between the trimmed V and J ends, which lost 1 base and 6 bases, there was a span of 18 bases. CDR3 length equals 17 residues. The CDR3 sequence: CASSQVRYGTTDEKLFF. The CDR3, as DNA: TGCGCCAGCAGCCAAGTAAGGTATGGGACTACCGATGAAAAACTGTTTTTT.

The CDR3 sequence is CASSIGAEETQYF. The CDR3 nucleotides read TGTGCCAGTAGTATTGGAGCAGAAGAGACCCAGTACTTC. V and J are TRBV19 and TRBJ2-5, with D unresolved. The germline V and J ends were trimmed by 3 bases and 3 bases, with 8 bases remaining between them. Looked up from germline, CDR1 is LNHDA and CDR2 is SQIVND (reference sequence). This CDR3 has 13 residues.

The gene calls are TRBV5-1 and TRBJ2-5; D is possibly TRBD1 (6 bases). Germline assignment: CDR1 SGHRS and CDR2 YFSETQ. The CDR3 contains 15 residues. V lost 0 bases, J lost 0 bases, and 9 bases lay in between. CDR3 nucleotide sequence: TGCGCCAGCAGCTTGGGGACAGTCTACCAAGAGACCCAGTACTTC. Its translation: CASSLGTVYQETQYF.

This clone was counted a few times. J is TRBJ2-7 and V is TRBV27, with TRBD2 identical over 8 bases. V lost 5 bases to trimming and J lost 2 bases; unmatched junction nucleotides: 8. Per germline, CDR1 MNHEY and CDR2 SMNVEV (reference sequence). The CDR3 is 15 residues long. The CDR3 region is CASSDSGVKTYEQYF. Here the CDR3 DNA reads TGTGCCAGCAGTGATAGCGGGGTCAAAACCTACGAGCAGTACTTC.

The rearrangement links TRBV27 to TRBJ1-5; the D is unclear. Trimming removed 2 bases from V and 4 bases from J, with 9 bases in between. Looked up from germline, CDR1 is MNHEY and CDR2 is SMNVEV (reference sequence). CDR3 length: 14 residues. The CDR3 DNA reads as TGTGCCAGCAGTTTACGGCACGGGAATCAGCCCCAGCATTTT. Translating gives CASSLRHGNQPQHF.

This clone has only a few counts. V is TRBV15 and J is TRBJ1-3; 8 nucleotides agree with TRBD1. Germline CDR1 is LNHNV and CDR2 is YYDKDF (reference sequence). V was clipped by 1 base and J by 0 bases; unmatched bases: 5. The CDR3 loop spans 17 amino acids. The CDR3 nucleotides are TGTGCCACCAGCAGAGCGGGGGACAGGCGCTCTGGAAACACCATATATTTT. As protein: CATSRAGDRRSGNTIYF.

This clone showed up just a few times. This sequence joins TRBV2 and TRBJ2-7; 9 bases line up with TRBD2. CDR3 length: 15 amino acids. CDR1 is SNHLY and CDR2 is FYNNEI in the germline V gene. The trim removed 5 bases at V and 4 bases at J, leaving 9 bases unmatched. CDR3 residues: CASSPTLGLAYEQYF. CDR3 DNA: TGTGCCAGCAGTCCAACCTTGGGACTAGCTTACGAGCAGTACTTC. Filled out from reference TRBV2 and TRBJ2-7, the complete variable domain reads EPEVTQTPSHQVTQMGQEVILRCVPISNHLYFYWYRQILGQKVEFLVSFYNNEISEKSEIFDDQFSVERPDGSNFTLKIRSTKLEDSAMYFCASSPTLGLAYEQYFGPGTRLTVT.

The chain joins TRBV4-3 to TRBJ1-1, with D possibly matching TRBD1 (6 bases). The CDR3 runs 15 residues. CDR1 and CDR2 (germline): LGHNA, YSLEER. V was cut by 1 base and J by 2 bases, with 11 bases left in between. The CDR3 reads CASSQGSQGNTEAFF. CDR3 nucleotide sequence: TGCGCCAGCAGCCAAGGGTCACAGGGAAACACTGAAGCTTTCTTT.

This sequence joins TRBV7-9 and TRBJ1-4; a weak D match, TRBD1 (6 bases). Germline loops: CDR1 SEHNR, CDR2 FQNEAQ (reference sequence). The CDR3 runs 14 residues. V was cut by 1 base and J by 3 bases, with 6 bases left in between. The CDR3 is CASSLGQANEKLFF. The CDR3 DNA is TGTGCCAGCAGCTTAGGACAGGCTAATGAAAAACTGTTTTTT.

The rearrangement joins TRBV5-1 to TRBJ1-1; D unresolved. Germline V gene lookup returns CDR1 SGHRS and CDR2 YFSETQ. The CDR3 has 12 residues. V lost 2 bases and J lost 1, with 3 bases in between. In nucleotides, the CDR3 is TGCGCCAGCAGCTTACAGAACACTGAAGCTTTCTTT. Protein sequence: CASSLQNTEAFF.

Worth noting for this clone: One end of the junction is discordant with germline, which a read error may explain. The sample contains more than one DNA sequence encoding this CDR3. The chain uses TRBV19 and TRBJ1-4, with D unresolved. The CDR3 sequence is 10 residues long. Germline loops: CDR1 LNHDA, CDR2 SQIVND (reference sequence). Here the CDR3 reads CASKRGKLFF. CDR3 coding DNA: TGTGCAAGTAAACGGGGAAAACTGTTTTTT.

The V and J genes are TRBV7-2 and TRBJ2-7; the match to TRBD2 covers 7 bases. CDR1 is SGHTA and CDR2 is FQGNSA in the germline V gene. V was pared by 5 bases and J by 3 bases, with 4 bases of the junction left unmatched. The CDR3 contains 13 residues. Here the CDR3 reads CASSRLADYEQYF. CDR3 coding DNA: TGTGCCAGCAGCCGTCTAGCGGACTACGAGCAGTACTTC.

The CDR3, as DNA: TGCGCCAGCAGCGTCGAGGGCCCACCGAGCTCCTACGAGCAGTACTTC. Encoded protein: CASSVEGPPSSYEQYF. This chain connects TRBV5-1 to TRBJ2-7, with D tentatively TRBD2 (5 bases). Trimming shortened V by 4 bases and J by 0 bases, and 17 bases separated the two germline ends. In germline, CDR1 is SGHRS, CDR2 YFSETQ. This CDR3 is built from 16 residues.

This clone was seen a few times. The CDR3, as DNA: TGTGCCAGCAGCTTTGGGGACAGGGGGTCCTACGAGCAGTACTTC. It translates to CASSFGDRGSYEQYF. V gene TRBV5-6 combines with J gene TRBJ2-5; 11 nucleotides line up with TRBD1. The closer fit of TRBJ2-7 to the DNA end suggests the J call may be wrong. Germline-derived CDR1 and CDR2 are SGHDT and YYEEEE. This CDR3 is built from 15 residues.

The V and J genes are TRBV5-1 and TRBJ2-3, with D unclear. There are 14 residues in the CDR3. V was pared by 6 bases and J by 0 bases, with 11 bases between. Looked up from germline, CDR1 is SGHRS and CDR2 is YFSETQ. CDR3 sequence (DNA): TGCGCCAGCAAATCTACCTCTAGCACAGATACGCAGTATTTT. Translation gives CASKSTSSTDTQYF.

The CDR3 sequence is CASSLEYGNYGYTF. Written as DNA, the CDR3 is TGCGCCAGCAGCTTGGAATACGGTAACTATGGCTACACCTTC. This chain uses TRBV5-1 with TRBJ1-2; no definite D call. The V end lost 0 bases, the J end lost 1 base, and 7 bases lay between the germline ends. Germline V gives CDR1 SGHRS, CDR2 YFSETQ. The CDR3 loop spans 14 amino acids.